The 30 T cell receptor beta chains below all came from one sample that was sequenced in a study of shared clonotypes between healthy human individuals. Data came from immunoSEQ multiplex PCR; TCRdb stores just in-frame clones and leaves some out. The sample includes about 990,000 clones, about 84% of them seen just once. Material for sequencing was memory CD4+ T cells from PBMCs. The subset was: CD45RA-negative fraction. Receptor source: a man between 18 and 35 years old in good health. Some clones in this sample may be carry-over from other donors' samples.

This rearrangement joins TRBV6-1 to TRBJ2-7; D is undetermined. Per the germline V gene, CDR1 is MNHNS and CDR2 is SASEGT. V was trimmed by 4 bases and J by 3 bases, leaving 4 bases between them. The CDR3 runs 11 residues. The CDR3 DNA follows: TGTGCCAGCAGTGGGTACTACGAGCAGTACTTC. It codes for CASSGYYEQYF.

J is TRBJ2-3 and V is TRBV5-4, with TRBD1 matching over 10 bases. V lost 5 bases and J lost 1; bases outside the gene matches: 4. Germline assignment: CDR1 SGHNT and CDR2 YYREEE (reference sequence). The CDR3 loop spans 15 amino acids. In DNA form, the CDR3 reads TGTGCCAGCAGAACGGGGACAGGGGGCACAGATACGCAGTATTTT. Its translation is CASRTGTGGTDTQYF.

The V gene is TRBV5-6, the J gene TRBJ2-7, with D tentatively TRBD1 (6 bases). The V and J ends lost 0 bases and 7 bases respectively, with 17 bases between them. CDR1 is SGHDT and CDR2 is YYEEEE in the germline V gene. The CDR3 totals 15 residues. The CDR3 is CASSLGLTGGREQYF. The CDR3 nucleotides read TGTGCCAGCAGCTTGGGTTTGACAGGCGGTAGGGAGCAGTACTTC.

The chain employs TRBV6-5 and TRBJ2-7; D tentatively fits TRBD1 or TRBD2 (6 bases each). The length of the CDR3 is 12 residues. Germline assignment: CDR1 MNHEY and CDR2 SVGAGI. The CDR3 DNA sequence: TGTGCATCAAGGGGGGTGATGGACGAGCAGTACTTC. Its protein product is CASRGVMDEQYF.

The V call is TRBV7-8, the J call TRBJ1-1; D perhaps matches TRBD1 (6 bases). This CDR3 spans 14 amino acids. In germline, CDR1 is SGHVS, CDR2 FQNEAQ. V was cut by 2 bases and J by 4 bases, with 11 bases left in between. The CDR3 DNA follows: TGTGCCAGCAGCTTACCGGGGGCGGGCACTGAAGCTTTCTTT. Amino acids: CASSLPGAGTEAFF.

The chain is built from TRBV6-5 and TRBJ1-3; perhaps TRBD1 as D (5 bases). The CDR3 loop spans 15 amino acids. With 6 bases removed from V and 0 bases from J, the gap between germline ends came to 12 bases. Germline-derived CDR1 and CDR2 are MNHEY and SVGAGI. The CDR3 sequence is CASRTGVFSGNTIYF. The CDR3 DNA reads TGTGCCAGCAGAACAGGAGTTTTCTCTGGAAACACCATATATTTT.

The chain combines TRBV6-1 with TRBJ1-2, with D hard to call. The CDR3 is made up of 12 amino acids. V lost 6 bases, J lost 7 bases, and 12 bases lay in between. Germline CDR1 is MNHNS and CDR2 is SASEGT. The CDR3: CASSPFLGGYTF. Here the CDR3 DNA reads TGTGCCAGCAGCCCCTTCCTGGGTGGCTACACCTTC.

The genes are TRBV15 and TRBJ1-5; a possible D gene is TRBD1 (5 bases). V was trimmed by 3 bases and J by 0 bases, leaving 18 bases between them. This CDR3 is built from 18 residues. Germline V gene sequence: CDR1 LNHNV, CDR2 YYDKDF (reference sequence). The DNA of the CDR3 is TGTGCCACCAGCAGTGCATCAGGGTGGGGGTATAGCAATCAGCCCCAGCATTTT. This sequence encodes CATSSASGWGYSNQPQHF.

CDR3 amino acids: CASSDRTTDTQYF. The CDR3 DNA reads TGTGCCAGCAGCGACCGTACCACAGATACGCAGTATTTT. J is TRBJ2-3 and V is TRBV2, with D uncertain. The germline V and J ends were trimmed by 6 bases and 2 bases, with 9 bases remaining between them. The CDR3 consists of 13 residues. CDR1 and CDR2 (germline): SNHLY, FYNNEI.

The chain employs TRBV11-2 and TRBJ2-3; 7 bases are shared with TRBD2. Germline CDR1 SGHAT, CDR2 FQNNGV. The CDR3 contains 14 residues. V lost 1 base to trimming and J lost 5 bases; unmatched junction nucleotides: 3. The CDR3 loop reads CASSLAGRVDTQYF. Written as DNA, the CDR3 is TGTGCCAGCAGCTTAGCGGGGAGGGTAGATACGCAGTATTTT. The complete variable domain, with remaining parts taken from reference TRBV11-2 and TRBJ2-3, reads EAGVAQSPRYKIIEKRQSVAFWCNPISGHATLYWYQQILGQGPKLLIQFQNNGVVDDSQLPKDRFSAERLKGVDSTLKIQPAKLEDSAVYLCASSLAGRVDTQYFGPGTRLTVL.

This chain links TRBV9 with TRBJ1-4; TRBD1 aligns across 8 bases. Trimming at V came to 4 bases and at J to 14 bases, leaving 13 bases not matched to a gene. This CDR3 has 14 residues. Germline CDR1 SGDLS, CDR2 YYNGEE. Here the CDR3 reads CASSPRTSGGGLFF. Written as DNA, the CDR3 is TGTGCCAGCAGCCCTCGTACCTCAGGGGGCGGGCTGTTTTTT.

J is TRBJ2-2 and V is TRBV6-5, with D hard to call. Germline V gene sequence: CDR1 MNHEY, CDR2 SVGAGI. V was trimmed by 8 bases and J by 0 bases, leaving 13 bases between them. The CDR3 extends over 15 amino acids. CDR3 protein: CASQPGSANTGELFF. CDR3 sequence (DNA): TGTGCCAGCCAGCCAGGATCGGCGAACACCGGGGAGCTGTTTTTT.

In DNA form, the CDR3 reads TGTGCCACCCCTCCGGCGCGGGCTAACACCGGGGAGCTGTTTTTT. Protein: CATPPARANTGELFF. J is TRBJ2-2 and V is TRBV28; tentative D call: TRBD2 (5 bases). The CDR3 spans 15 residues. Trimming stripped 10 bases from V and 2 bases from J, with 17 bases between. Germline lookup yields CDR1 MDHEN and CDR2 SYDVKM.

J is TRBJ1-1 and V is TRBV6-4; TRBD1 is a possible D gene (5 bases). V lost 0 bases and J 0 bases, leaving 11 bases between the germline ends. CDR3 size: 16 residues. Germline-derived CDR1 and CDR2 are MRHNA and SNTAGT. The CDR3 spells CASSDSIPGMNTEAFF. DNA of the CDR3: TGTGCCAGCAGTGACTCGATTCCAGGGATGAACACTGAAGCTTTCTTT.

V gene TRBV6-4 combines with J gene TRBJ2-3; D possibly corresponds to TRBD1 (6 bases). This CDR3 is 20 amino acids long. Trimming shortened V by 0 bases and J by 6 bases, and 28 bases separated the two germline ends. Germline CDR1 reads MRHNA; CDR2 reads SNTAGT. This CDR3 is CASSDSKDDPGHPLWDTQYF. CDR3 coding DNA: TGTGCCAGCAGTGACTCCAAAGACGATCCGGGACACCCCCTGTGGGATACGCAGTATTTT.

Here the CDR3 DNA reads TGTGCCAGTAGTCTGGGAGGGGCTGGAAACACCATATATTTT. It specifies CASSLGGAGNTIYF. The chain uses TRBV19 and TRBJ1-3; maybe TRBD1 (5 bases). This CDR3 contains 14 residues. Germline loops: CDR1 LNHDA, CDR2 SQIVND (reference sequence). V was pared by 5 bases and J by 2 bases, with 10 bases between. The variable domain in full, completed from reference TRBV19 and TRBJ1-3, reads DGGITQSPKYLFRKEGQNVTLSCEQNLNHDAMYWYRQDPGQGLRLIYYSQIVNDFQKGDIAEGYSVSREKKESFPLTVTSAQKNPTAFYLCASSLGGAGNTIYFGEGSWLTVV.

V is TRBV14 and J is TRBJ1-4; tentative D call: TRBD1 (5 bases). From germline, CDR1 is SGHDN and CDR2 FVKESK. Trimming cost V 5 bases and J 7 bases, with 14 bases left between them. The CDR3 is made up of 14 amino acids. In DNA, the CDR3 is TGTGCCAGCAGCTCCGGGGCCTTGAGTGAAAAACTGTTTTTT. Amino acids: CASSSGALSEKLFF. Using reference TRBV14 and TRBJ1-4 for the parts outside the CDR3, the full variable domain is EAGVTQFPSHSVIEKGQTVTLRCDPISGHDNLYWYRRVMGKEIKFLLHFVKESKQDESGMPNNRFLAERTGGTYSTLKVQPAELEDSGVYFCASSSGALSEKLFFGSGTQLSVL.

V usage is TRBV4-1 and J usage is TRBJ1-2; no definite D call. V was trimmed by 4 bases and J by 4 bases, leaving 1 base between them. Germline V gene sequence: CDR1 MGHRA, CDR2 YSYEKL. The CDR3 sequence is 10 residues long. CDR3 sequence: CASSPYGYTF. The CDR3 nucleotides are TGCGCCAGCAGCCCCTATGGCTACACCTTC.

The V and J genes are TRBV5-6 and TRBJ1-1; D is uncertain. The germline gives CDR1 SGHDT, CDR2 YYEEEE. Trimming removed 3 bases from V and 2 bases from J, with 14 bases in between. This CDR3 has 15 amino acids. The CDR3 protein is CASSSATTGNTEAFF. For the CDR3, the DNA is TGTGCCAGCAGCTCAGCTACGACGGGTAACACTGAAGCTTTCTTT. Based on the CDR3 plus reference TRBV5-6 and TRBJ1-1, the full variable domain is DAGVTQSPTHLIKTRGQQVTLRCSPKSGHDTVSWYQQALGQGPQFIFQYYEEEERQRGNFPDRFSGHQFPNYSSELNVNALLLGDSALYLCASSSATTGNTEAFFGQGTRLTVV.

This sequence joins TRBV7-8 and TRBJ2-1, with 11 bases aligning to TRBD2. V shed 1 base, J shed 8 bases, and the junction held 7 bases outside the gene matches. This CDR3 contains 16 residues. Per germline, CDR1 SGHVS and CDR2 FQNEAQ. The CDR3 DNA reads as TGTGCCAGCAGCTTAGTTGGTAGCGGGAGGGTGGATGAGCAGTTCTTC. This gives the protein CASSLVGSGRVDEQFF.

This rearrangement joins TRBV28 to TRBJ2-1, with D possibly TRBD1 on 6 matching bases. Germline assignment: CDR1 MDHEN and CDR2 SYDVKM. V was pared by 5 bases and J by 6 bases, with 20 bases between. There are 16 residues in the CDR3. CDR3 in DNA: TGTGCCAGCAGTGGGGCCGACAGGAATCCATCCAATGAGCAGTTCTTC. It codes for CASSGADRNPSNEQFF.

V gene TRBV5-1 combines with J gene TRBJ1-2; TRBD1 matches at 11 bases. The ends lost 1 base at V and 4 bases at J; junction bases unmatched: 6. The length of the CDR3 is 16 residues. Germline assignment: CDR1 SGHRS and CDR2 YFSETQ. CDR3: CASSLIGQGAGYGYTF. The CDR3 DNA reads as TGCGCCAGCAGCTTGATCGGACAGGGGGCTGGCTATGGCTACACCTTC.

This chain's CDR3 is CASSPLSGGEEHF. CDR3 DNA sequence: TGTGCCAGCTCACCACTTTCGGGAGGAGAAGAGCATTTT. The chain combines TRBV18 with TRBJ1-5, with D hard to call. This CDR3 spans 13 amino acids. Trimming took off 1 base at V and 14 bases at J, with 15 bases between the two ends. Germline-derived CDR1 and CDR2 are KGHSH and LQKENI.

The genes are TRBV19 and TRBJ1-2; D unresolved. This CDR3 comprises 17 residues. Per germline, CDR1 LNHDA and CDR2 SQIVND (reference sequence). Trimming took 0 bases from V and 6 from J, leaving 20 bases between them. The CDR3 loop is CASSIDNRSGRLHGYTF. The CDR3 DNA reads as TGTGCCAGTAGTATAGATAACCGTTCGGGTCGGTTGCATGGCTACACCTTC.

This clone was picked up one time. This sample includes further DNA sequences coding for the same CDR3. The chain employs TRBV28 and TRBJ1-2; no clear D gene. In germline, CDR1 is MDHEN, CDR2 SYDVKM. The CDR3 is made up of 13 amino acids. Trimming pared 6 bases from V and 6 bases from J, leaving 14 bases between. This chain's CDR3 is CASSLPRLDGYTF. Written as DNA, the CDR3 is TGTGCCAGCAGCCTTCCCAGGCTCGATGGCTACACCTTC.

The V gene is TRBV19, the J gene TRBJ1-1, with a weak D call TRBD1 (5 bases). Germline V gene data show CDR1 as LNHDA and CDR2 as SQIVND (reference sequence). The CDR3 is made up of 14 amino acids. V was pared by 8 bases and J by 0 bases, with 13 bases between. The CDR3 spells CASGAIGMNTEAFF. DNA for the CDR3: TGTGCCAGTGGGGCGATTGGGATGAACACTGAAGCTTTCTTT.

With respect to this clone: Different DNA sequences within this sample yield the same CDR3. The chain links TRBV11-3 to TRBJ2-1; D unclear. The CDR3 consists of 12 residues. Germline CDR1 and CDR2: SGHNT and YENEEA. V was clipped by 1 base and J by 6 bases, with 4 bases between them. The CDR3: CASSLVGNEQFF. The DNA of the CDR3 is TGTGCCAGCAGCTTAGTAGGCAATGAGCAGTTCTTC. Looking up the rest from reference TRBV11-3 and TRBJ2-1 gives the full variable domain: EAGVVQSPRYKIIEKKQPVAFWCNPISGHNTLYWYLQNLGQGPELLIRYENEEAVDDSQLPKDRFSAERLKGVDSTLKIQPAELGDSAVYLCASSLVGNEQFFGPGTRLTVL.

This clone occurred once. J is TRBJ2-3 and V is TRBV5-4, with 7 bases lining up with TRBD2. J was trimmed by 6 bases and V by 0 bases; bases with no gene match: 4. This CDR3 comprises 14 residues. Germline V gene lookup returns CDR1 SGHNT and CDR2 YYREEE (reference sequence). DNA of the CDR3: TGTGCCAGCAGCTTGGAGCGCGGGAGTGATACGCAGTATTTT. Amino acid sequence: CASSLERGSDTQYF.

This clone turned up a few times. The V call is TRBV20-1, the J call TRBJ1-1; D call uncertain. CDR1 and CDR2 from the germline V gene are DFQATT and SNEGSKA (reference sequence). Trimming took off 6 bases at V and 2 bases at J, with 4 bases between the two ends. CDR3 size: 10 residues. The chain's CDR3 is CSATNTEAFF. The CDR3, as DNA: TGCAGTGCGACCAACACTGAAGCTTTCTTT.

The chain recombines TRBV7-2 with TRBJ2-5; 11 positions agree with TRBD2. The CDR3 has 18 amino acids. Germline values: CDR1 SGHTA, CDR2 FQGNSA. After removal of 5 bases from V and 5 bases from J, the junction contained 16 bases not matched to a gene. As DNA, the CDR3 is TGTGCCAGCAGCCCCGCGTTGCTAGCGGGAGGAGCCGGGGAGACCCAGTACTTC. Encoded protein: CASSPALLAGGAGETQYF.